This entry lists 14 T cell receptor beta chains sequenced from one sample in a study of T cells in Graves' hyperthyroidism and ophthalmopathy. The CDR3 regions of TCR beta were amplified from RNA transcripts. HTBI primers were used for first-round RT-PCR of the TCR CDR3. A single record per CDR3 protein comes from TCRdb applying MiXCR to the multiplex PCR reads. The data contain 620,000 or so distinct CDR3 sequences, 14% of them seen just once; the ten biggest clones take up around an eighth. Sequencing input: blood. These receptor sequences come from a woman between 45 and 65 years old with Graves' ophthalmopathy.

This clonotype was observed a few times. The chain is built from TRBV9 and TRBJ2-3; 8 bases line up with TRBD1. J gave up 10 bases and V 3 bases, and 13 bases lay outside the gene matches. This CDR3 has 15 residues. Per germline, CDR1 SGDLS and CDR2 YYNGEE. The CDR3 here is CASSASRGRVMSQYF. The CDR3 region has the DNA TGTGCCAGCAGCGCGAGCAGGGGGCGCGTTATGTCGCAGTATTTT. Based on the CDR3 plus reference TRBV9 and TRBJ2-3, the full variable domain is DSGVTQTPKHLITATGQRVTLRCSPRSGDLSVYWYQQSLDQGLQFLIQYYNGEERAKGNILERFSAQQFPDLHSELNLSSLELGDSALYFCASSASRGRVMSQYFGPGTRLTVL.

This clonotype was found a few times. This chain joins TRBV5-6 and TRBJ2-5; TRBD2 aligns across 7 bases. Trimming removed 3 bases from V and 3 bases from J; junction bases left unmatched: 8. The germline V gene has CDR1 SGHDT and CDR2 YYEEEE. This CDR3 is 15 amino acids long. The CDR3 sequence: CASSSVGAGKETQYF. The CDR3 DNA reads as TGTGCCAGCAGCTCAGTTGGAGCGGGGAAAGAGACCCAGTACTTC.

Comments on this clonotype: A much larger clone sits a single nucleotide away, making a read error possible. The chain carries TRBV28 and TRBJ2-7; D gene ambiguous. Germline V CDR1 and CDR2: MDHEN, SYDVKM. The CDR3 loop spans 14 amino acids. CDR3 protein: CASSSRVLSYEQHF. DNA of the CDR3: TGTGCCAGCAGTTCTAGAGTCCTCTCCTACGAGCAGCACTTC.

This clonotype appeared many times. The chain combines TRBV7-2 with TRBJ2-7; TRBD2 matches 9 bases. Germline values: CDR1 SGHTA, CDR2 FQGNSA. The CDR3 length is 14 residues. Trimming at V came to 6 bases and at J to 0 bases, leaving 3 bases not matched to a gene. CDR3 sequence: CASRRAGGSYEQYF. The CDR3 DNA reads TGTGCCAGCAGGAGAGCGGGAGGCTCCTACGAGCAGTACTTC.

This clonotype occurred many times. V gene TRBV27 combines with J gene TRBJ1-1, with D possibly matching TRBD1 (6 bases). The CDR3 loop spans 17 amino acids. V shed 5 bases and J shed 6 bases, with 25 bases lying between them. In germline, CDR1 is MNHEY, CDR2 SMNVEV (reference sequence). Here the CDR3 reads CASSPTGLAPLGAEAFF. The CDR3 DNA is TGTGCCAGCAGTCCAACAGGGTTAGCACCTTTAGGCGCTGAAGCTTTCTTT.

In this sample, this clonotype turned up a few times. The V and J genes are TRBV15 and TRBJ2-1; perhaps TRBD1 as D (5 bases). Germline CDR1 and CDR2: LNHNV and YYDKDF (reference sequence). The CDR3 runs to 15 residues. The V end lost 0 bases, the J end lost 2 bases, and 8 bases lay between the germline ends. CDR3 DNA sequence: TGTGCCACCAGCAGAGAATGGACACCCTACAATGAGCAGTTCTTC. This sequence encodes CATSREWTPYNEQFF.

This clonotype has a handful of counts. The V and J genes are TRBV19 and TRBJ2-3, with D possibly matching TRBD2 (6 bases). Germline loops: CDR1 LNHDA, CDR2 SQIVND (reference sequence). This CDR3 spans 17 amino acids. The V gene lost 3 bases and the J gene lost 3 bases, with 19 bases spanning the gap. CDR3 coding DNA: TGTGCCAGTAGTATCCTTGGCGGAGGGCCTGAGACAGATACGCAGTATTTT. It is translated as CASSILGGGPETDTQYF.

This clonotype was picked up many times. The J gene is TRBJ2-1, the V gene TRBV7-2, with a tentative D call TRBD2 (6 bases). Trimming cost V 4 bases and J 6 bases, with 13 bases left between them. Germline lookup yields CDR1 SGHTA and CDR2 FQGNSA. This CDR3 contains 14 residues. The CDR3 protein is CASSSSLAINEQFF. Written as DNA, the CDR3 is TGTGCCAGCAGCTCCAGCCTAGCGATCAATGAGCAGTTCTTC.

This clonotype was seen repeatedly, ten times or more. The J gene is TRBJ2-1, the V gene TRBV20-1, with D perhaps assigned TRBD1 or TRBD2 (5 bases each). Germline loops: CDR1 DFQATT, CDR2 SNEGSKA (reference sequence). Trimming left V 3 bases short and J 0 bases short, with 9 bases between. The CDR3 is 14 amino acids. The CDR3 here is CSARGESSYNEQFF. The CDR3 nucleotides read TGCAGTGCTAGGGGGGAGAGCTCCTACAATGAGCAGTTCTTC.

This clonotype was observed at least ten times. This chain joins TRBV7-9 and TRBJ2-7; the match to TRBD2 covers 9 bases. The CDR3 extends over 14 amino acids. Germline V lookup: CDR1 SEHNR, CDR2 FQNEAQ (reference sequence). J gave up 7 bases and V 1 base, and 5 bases lay outside the gene matches. CDR3 protein: CASSLVAGVSEQYF. The CDR3 DNA sequence: TGTGCCAGCAGCTTAGTAGCGGGAGTGAGTGAGCAGTACTTC.

Many counts were recorded for this clonotype. The chain is built from TRBV20-1 and TRBJ1-5, with 7 bases identical to TRBD1. The junction had 7 bases not matched to a gene; V was cut back by 2 bases and J by 3 bases. CDR3 size: 15 residues. The germline CDR1 and CDR2 sequences are DFQATT and SNEGSKA (reference sequence). The CDR3 is CSARLGGEDNQPQHF. CDR3 nucleotides: TGCAGTGCTAGATTAGGGGGCGAGGACAATCAGCCCCAGCATTTT.

This clonotype was counted many times. The J gene is TRBJ2-5, the V gene TRBV20-1, with 7 bases fitting TRBD1. The CDR3 sequence is 17 residues long. The junction had 15 bases not matched to a gene; V was cut back by 3 bases and J by 2 bases. Germline-derived CDR1 and CDR2 are DFQATT and SNEGSKA (reference sequence). Here the CDR3 reads CSARVADRVVPQETQYF. The CDR3 DNA follows: TGCAGTGCTAGGGTTGCCGACAGGGTGGTTCCGCAAGAGACCCAGTACTTC.

This clonotype was found many times. The chain couples TRBV28 to TRBJ1-1; 9 bases align to TRBD1. Looked up from germline, CDR1 is MDHEN and CDR2 is SYDVKM. This CDR3 contains 12 residues. V lost 6 bases and J lost 8; bases outside the gene matches: 4. CDR3 sequence reads: CASSGQGREAFF. As DNA, the CDR3 is TGTGCCAGCAGCGGACAGGGGCGAGAAGCTTTCTTT.

This clonotype was recorded many times. This chain links TRBV12-3 or TRBV12-4 with TRBJ1-1; TRBD1 matches at 8 bases. The CDR3 length is 15 residues. V lost 4 bases and J lost 5; bases outside the gene matches: 9. DNA for the CDR3: TGTGCCAGCAGTTCTTGGACAGGGCTAATAACTGAAGCTTTCTTT. Translation gives CASSSWTGLITEAFF.